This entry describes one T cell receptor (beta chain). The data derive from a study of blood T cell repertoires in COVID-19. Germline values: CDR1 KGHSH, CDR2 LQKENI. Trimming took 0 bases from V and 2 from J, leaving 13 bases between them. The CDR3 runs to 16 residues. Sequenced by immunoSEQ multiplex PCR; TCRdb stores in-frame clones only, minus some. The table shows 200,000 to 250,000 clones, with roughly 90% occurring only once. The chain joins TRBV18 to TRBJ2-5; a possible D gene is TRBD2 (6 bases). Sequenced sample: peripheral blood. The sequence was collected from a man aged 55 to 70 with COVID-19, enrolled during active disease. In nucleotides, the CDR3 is TGTGCCAGCTCACCACCAAAGCCGGCGGGGCAAGAGACCCAGTACTTC. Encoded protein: CASSPPKPAGQETQYF.